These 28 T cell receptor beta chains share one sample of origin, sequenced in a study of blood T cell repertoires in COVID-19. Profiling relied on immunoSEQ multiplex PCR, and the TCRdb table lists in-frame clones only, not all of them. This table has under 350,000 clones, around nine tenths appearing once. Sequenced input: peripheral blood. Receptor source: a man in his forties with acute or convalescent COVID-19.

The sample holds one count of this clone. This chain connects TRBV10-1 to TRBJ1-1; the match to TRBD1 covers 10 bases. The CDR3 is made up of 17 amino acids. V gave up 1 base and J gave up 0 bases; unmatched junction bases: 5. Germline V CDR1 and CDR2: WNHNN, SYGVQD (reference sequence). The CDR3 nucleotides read TGCGCCAGCAGTGAGTACTGGACAGGGGGTCTGAACACTGAAGCTTTCTTT. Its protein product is CASSEYWTGGLNTEAFF.

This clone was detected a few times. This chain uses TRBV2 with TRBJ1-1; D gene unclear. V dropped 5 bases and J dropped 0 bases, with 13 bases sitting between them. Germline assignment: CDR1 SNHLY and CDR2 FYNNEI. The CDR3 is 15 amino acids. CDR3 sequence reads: CASSPLTALNTEAFF. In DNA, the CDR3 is TGTGCCAGCAGTCCTTTAACAGCATTGAACACTGAAGCTTTCTTT.

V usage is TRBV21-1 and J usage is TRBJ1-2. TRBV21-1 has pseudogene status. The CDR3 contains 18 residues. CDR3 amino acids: CASSVPFSGGGFVYGYTF. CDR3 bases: TGTGCCAGCAGCGTCCCCTTTTCGGGAGGGGGCTTCGTCTATGGCTACACCTTC.

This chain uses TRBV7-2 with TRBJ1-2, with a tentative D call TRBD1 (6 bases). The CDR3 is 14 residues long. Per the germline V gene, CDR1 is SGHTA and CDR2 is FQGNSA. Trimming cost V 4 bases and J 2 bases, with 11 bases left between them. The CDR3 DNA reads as TGTGCCAGCAGCTCGGACAGACCCAACTATGGCTACACCTTC. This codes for CASSSDRPNYGYTF.

The CDR3 reads CASSQNPTNGGYTF. The CDR3, as DNA: TGTGCCAGCAGCCAGAACCCGACTAATGGTGGCTACACCTTC. The chain carries TRBV3-1 (or the pseudogene TRBV3-2) and TRBJ1-2; D is uncertain. This CDR3 is 14 amino acids long. V was clipped by 3 bases and J by 7 bases, with 15 bases between them. Germline lookup yields CDR1 LGHDT and CDR2 YNNKEL (reference sequence).

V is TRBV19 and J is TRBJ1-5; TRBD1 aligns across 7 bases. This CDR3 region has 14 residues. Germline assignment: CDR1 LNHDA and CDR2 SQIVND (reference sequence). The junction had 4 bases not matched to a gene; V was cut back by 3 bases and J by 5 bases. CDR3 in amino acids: CASSIQQGDQPQHF. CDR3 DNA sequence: TGTGCCAGTAGTATCCAGCAGGGGGATCAGCCCCAGCATTTT.

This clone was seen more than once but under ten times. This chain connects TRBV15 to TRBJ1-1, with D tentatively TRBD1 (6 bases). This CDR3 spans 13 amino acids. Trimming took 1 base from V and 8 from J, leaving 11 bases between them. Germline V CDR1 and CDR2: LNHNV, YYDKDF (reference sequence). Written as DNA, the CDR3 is TGTGCCACCAGCAGAGGCCCAGGGGAGGAAGCTTTCTTT. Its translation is CATSRGPGEEAFF.

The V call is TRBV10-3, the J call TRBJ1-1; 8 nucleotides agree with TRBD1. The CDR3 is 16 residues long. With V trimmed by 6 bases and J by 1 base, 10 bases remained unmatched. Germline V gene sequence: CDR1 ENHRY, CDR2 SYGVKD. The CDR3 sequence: CAIRKSAGQGNTEAFF. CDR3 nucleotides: TGTGCCATCAGAAAATCGGCCGGACAGGGGAACACTGAAGCTTTCTTT.

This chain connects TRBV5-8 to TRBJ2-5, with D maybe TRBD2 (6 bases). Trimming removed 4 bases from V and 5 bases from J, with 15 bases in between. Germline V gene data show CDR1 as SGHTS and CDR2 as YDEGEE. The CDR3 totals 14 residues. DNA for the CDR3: TGTGCCAGCAGCCCCGCGGGGTCGCGGGAGACCCAGTACTTC. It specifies CASSPAGSRETQYF. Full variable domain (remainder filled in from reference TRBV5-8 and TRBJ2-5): EAGVTQSPTHLIKTRGQQATLRCSPISGHTSVYWYQQALGLGLQFLLWYDEGEERNRGNFPPRFSGRQFPNYSSELNVNALELEDSALYLCASSPAGSRETQYFGPGTRLLVL.

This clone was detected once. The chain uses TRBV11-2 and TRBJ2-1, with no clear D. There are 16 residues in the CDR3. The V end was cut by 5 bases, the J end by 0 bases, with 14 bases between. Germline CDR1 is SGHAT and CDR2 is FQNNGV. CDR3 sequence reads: CASSPLRPSSYNEQFF. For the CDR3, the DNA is TGTGCCAGCAGCCCGCTTCGGCCTAGCTCCTACAATGAGCAGTTCTTC.

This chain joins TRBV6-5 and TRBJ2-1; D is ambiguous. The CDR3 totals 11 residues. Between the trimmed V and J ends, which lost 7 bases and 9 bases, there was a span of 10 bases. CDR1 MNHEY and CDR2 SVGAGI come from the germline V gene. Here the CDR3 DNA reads TGTGCCAGCATACAGTTTGGTGAGCAGTTCTTC. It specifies CASIQFGEQFF.

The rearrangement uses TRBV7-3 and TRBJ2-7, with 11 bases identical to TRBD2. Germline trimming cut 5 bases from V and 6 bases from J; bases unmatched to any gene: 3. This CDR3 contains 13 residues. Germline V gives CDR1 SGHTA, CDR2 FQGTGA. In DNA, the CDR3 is TGTGCCAGCAGCCAAGGGACTAGCGGCGAGCAGTACTTC. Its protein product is CASSQGTSGEQYF.

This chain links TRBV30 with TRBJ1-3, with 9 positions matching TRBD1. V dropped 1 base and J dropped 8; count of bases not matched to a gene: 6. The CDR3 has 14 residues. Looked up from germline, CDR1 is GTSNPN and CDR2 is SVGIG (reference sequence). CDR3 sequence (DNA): TGTGCCTGGAGTGGAGGGACAGGGTGGGACACCATATATTTT. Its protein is CAWSGGTGWDTIYF.

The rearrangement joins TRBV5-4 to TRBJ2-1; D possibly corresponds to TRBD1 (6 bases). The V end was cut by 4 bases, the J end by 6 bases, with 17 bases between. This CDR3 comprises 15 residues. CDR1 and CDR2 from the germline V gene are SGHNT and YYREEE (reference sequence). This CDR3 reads CASSPTQQGSNEQFF. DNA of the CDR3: TGTGCCAGCAGCCCCACCCAACAGGGAAGCAATGAGCAGTTCTTC.

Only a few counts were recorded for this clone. The DNA for the CDR3 is TGCGCCAGCAGCTTGGGTACGGGAGGGGAAGCTTTCTTT. This encodes CASSLGTGGEAFF. This rearrangement joins TRBV5-1 to TRBJ1-1; D is unresolved. The CDR3 totals 13 residues. Germline V gene sequence: CDR1 SGHRS, CDR2 YFSETQ. V was cut by 0 bases and J by 8 bases, with 11 bases left in between.

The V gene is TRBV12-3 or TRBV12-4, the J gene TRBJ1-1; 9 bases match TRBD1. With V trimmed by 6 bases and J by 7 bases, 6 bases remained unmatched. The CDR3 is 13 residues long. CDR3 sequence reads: CASSSDRGSEAFF. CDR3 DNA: TGTGCCAGCAGCTCAGACAGGGGGAGTGAAGCTTTCTTT.

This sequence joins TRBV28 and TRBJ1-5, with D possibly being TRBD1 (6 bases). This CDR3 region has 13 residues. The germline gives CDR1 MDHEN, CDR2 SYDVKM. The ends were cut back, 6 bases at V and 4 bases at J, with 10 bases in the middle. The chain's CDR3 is CASRLDRNQPQHF. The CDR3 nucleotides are TGTGCCAGCAGACTCGACAGGAATCAGCCCCAGCATTTT. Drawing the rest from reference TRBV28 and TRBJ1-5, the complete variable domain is DVKVTQSSRYLVKRTGEKVFLECVQDMDHENMFWYRQDPGLGLRLIYFSYDVKMKEKGDIPEGYSVSREKKERFSLILESASTNQTSMYLCASRLDRNQPQHFGDGTRLSIL.

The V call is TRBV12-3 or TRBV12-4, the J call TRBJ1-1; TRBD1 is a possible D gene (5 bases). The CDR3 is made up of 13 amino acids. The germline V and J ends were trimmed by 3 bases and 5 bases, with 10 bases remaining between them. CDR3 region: CASSFPGGTEAFF. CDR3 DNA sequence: TGTGCCAGCAGTTTTCCTGGGGGGACTGAAGCTTTCTTT.

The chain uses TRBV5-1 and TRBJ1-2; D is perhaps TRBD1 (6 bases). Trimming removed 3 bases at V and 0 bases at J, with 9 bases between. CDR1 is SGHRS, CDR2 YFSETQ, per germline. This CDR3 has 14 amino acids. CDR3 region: CASSSGQPNYGYTF. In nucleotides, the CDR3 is TGCGCCAGCAGCTCTGGACAGCCTAACTATGGCTACACCTTC.

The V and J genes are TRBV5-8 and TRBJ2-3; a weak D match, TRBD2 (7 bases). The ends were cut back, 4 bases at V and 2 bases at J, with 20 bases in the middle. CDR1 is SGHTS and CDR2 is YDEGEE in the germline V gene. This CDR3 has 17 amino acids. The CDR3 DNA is TGTGCCAGCAGCCCCCGGACGCGGGGGCCTACCACAGATACGCAGTATTTT. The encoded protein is CASSPRTRGPTTDTQYF.

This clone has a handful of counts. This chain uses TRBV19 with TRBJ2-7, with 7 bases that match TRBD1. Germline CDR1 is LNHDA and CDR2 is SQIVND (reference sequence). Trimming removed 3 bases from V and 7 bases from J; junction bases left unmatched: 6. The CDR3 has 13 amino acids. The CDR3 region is CASSMVGGAEQYF. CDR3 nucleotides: TGTGCCAGTAGTATGGTAGGGGGCGCGGAGCAGTACTTC.

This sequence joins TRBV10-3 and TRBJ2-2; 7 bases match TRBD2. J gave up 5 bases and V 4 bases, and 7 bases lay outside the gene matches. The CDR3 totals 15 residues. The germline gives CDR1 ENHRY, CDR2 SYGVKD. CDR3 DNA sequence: TGTGCCATCAGTGCCGGACTAGAAGGAACCGGGGAGCTGTTTTTT. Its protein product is CAISAGLEGTGELFF.

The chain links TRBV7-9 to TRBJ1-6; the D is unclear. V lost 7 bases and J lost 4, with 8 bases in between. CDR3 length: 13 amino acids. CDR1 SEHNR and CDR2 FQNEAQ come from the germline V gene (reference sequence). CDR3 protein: CASNEVYNSPLHF. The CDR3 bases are TGTGCCAGCAATGAGGTTTATAATTCACCCCTCCACTTT.

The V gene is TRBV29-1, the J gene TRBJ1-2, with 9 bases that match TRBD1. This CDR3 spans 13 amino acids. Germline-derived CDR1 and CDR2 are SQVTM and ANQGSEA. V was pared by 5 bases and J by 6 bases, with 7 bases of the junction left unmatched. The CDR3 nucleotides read TGCAGCGTTACCACAGGGGGCGCGGATGGCTACACCTTC. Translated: CSVTTGGADGYTF.

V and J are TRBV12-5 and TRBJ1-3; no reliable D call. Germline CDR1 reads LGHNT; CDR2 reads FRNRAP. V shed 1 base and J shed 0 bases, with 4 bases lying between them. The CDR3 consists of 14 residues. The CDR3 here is CASGLGSSGNTIYF. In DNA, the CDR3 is TGTGCTAGTGGTTTGGGCAGCTCTGGAAACACCATATATTTT.

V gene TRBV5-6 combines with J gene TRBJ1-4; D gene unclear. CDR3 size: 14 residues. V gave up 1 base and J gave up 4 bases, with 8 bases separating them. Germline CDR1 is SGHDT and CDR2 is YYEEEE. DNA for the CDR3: TGTGCCAGCAGCTTGTTACAGTTTAATGAAAAACTGTTTTTT. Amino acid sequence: CASSLLQFNEKLFF.

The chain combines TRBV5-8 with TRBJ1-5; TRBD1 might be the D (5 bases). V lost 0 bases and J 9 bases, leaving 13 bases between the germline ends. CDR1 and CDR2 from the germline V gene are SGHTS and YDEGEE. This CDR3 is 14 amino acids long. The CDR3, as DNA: TGTGCCAGCAGCTTGGAAGGGGCCTCATGGCCCCAGCATTTT. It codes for CASSLEGASWPQHF.

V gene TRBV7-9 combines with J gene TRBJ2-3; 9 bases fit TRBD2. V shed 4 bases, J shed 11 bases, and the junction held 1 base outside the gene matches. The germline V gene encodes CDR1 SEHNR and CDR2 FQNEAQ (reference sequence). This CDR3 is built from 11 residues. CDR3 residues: CASSSAGGQYF. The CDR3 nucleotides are TGTGCCAGCAGCTCAGCGGGAGGGCAGTATTTT.